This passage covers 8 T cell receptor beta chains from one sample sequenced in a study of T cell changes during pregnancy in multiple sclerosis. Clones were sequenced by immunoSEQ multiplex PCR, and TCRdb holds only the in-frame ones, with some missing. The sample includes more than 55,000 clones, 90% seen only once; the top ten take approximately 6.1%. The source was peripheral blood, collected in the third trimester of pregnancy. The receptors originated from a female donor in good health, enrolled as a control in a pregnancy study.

The CDR3 loop reads CASSIVSLSDTQYF. Here the CDR3 DNA reads TGTGCCAGTAGTATCGTATCCTTGTCAGATACGCAGTATTTT. The chain links TRBV19 to TRBJ2-3; D is unclear. Germline CDR1 LNHDA, CDR2 SQIVND (reference sequence). The CDR3 contains 14 residues. The germline V and J ends were trimmed by 3 bases and 4 bases, with 11 bases remaining between them.

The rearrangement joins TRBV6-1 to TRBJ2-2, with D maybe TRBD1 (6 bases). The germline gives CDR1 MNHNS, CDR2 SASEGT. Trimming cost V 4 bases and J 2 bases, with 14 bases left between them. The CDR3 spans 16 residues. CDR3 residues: CASSGQNRVNTGELFF. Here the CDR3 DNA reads TGTGCCAGCAGTGGTCAAAACAGGGTTAACACCGGGGAGCTGTTTTTT.

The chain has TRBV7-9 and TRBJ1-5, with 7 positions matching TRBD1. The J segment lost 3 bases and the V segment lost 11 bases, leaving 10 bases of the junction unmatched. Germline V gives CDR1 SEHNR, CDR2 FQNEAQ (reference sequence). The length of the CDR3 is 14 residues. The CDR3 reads CAVQDREFNQPQHF. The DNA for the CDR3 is TGTGCCGTCCAAGACAGGGAGTTCAATCAGCCCCAGCATTTT.

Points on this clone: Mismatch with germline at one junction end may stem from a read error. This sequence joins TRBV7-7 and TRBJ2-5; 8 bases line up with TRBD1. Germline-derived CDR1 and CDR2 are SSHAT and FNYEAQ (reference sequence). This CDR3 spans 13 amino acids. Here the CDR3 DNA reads TGTGCTAGCAGCTCGACAGGGGCAGAGACCCAGTACTTC. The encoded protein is CASSSTGAETQYF.

CDR3 sequence: CATSSGPGDEQYF. In nucleotides, the CDR3 is TGTGCCACCTCTAGCGGGCCAGGGGACGAGCAGTACTTC. The chain recombines TRBV10-3 with TRBJ2-7; TRBD2 matches 8 bases. Germline lookup yields CDR1 ENHRY and CDR2 SYGVKD. With 10 bases clipped from V and 5 bases from J, the junction kept 10 bases outside the gene matches. The length of the CDR3 is 13 residues.

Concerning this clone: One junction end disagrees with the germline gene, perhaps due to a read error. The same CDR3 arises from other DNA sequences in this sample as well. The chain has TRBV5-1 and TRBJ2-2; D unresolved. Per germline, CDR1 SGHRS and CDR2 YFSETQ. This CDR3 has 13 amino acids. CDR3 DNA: TGTGCCAGCAGCATCTCCGTTACCGGGGAGCTGTTTTTT. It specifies CASSISVTGELFF.

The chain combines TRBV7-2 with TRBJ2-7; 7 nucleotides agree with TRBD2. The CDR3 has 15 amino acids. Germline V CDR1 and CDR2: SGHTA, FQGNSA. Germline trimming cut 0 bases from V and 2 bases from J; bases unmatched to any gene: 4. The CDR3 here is CASSLASAGTYEQYF. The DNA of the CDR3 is TGTGCCAGCAGCTTAGCATCAGCGGGGACCTACGAGCAGTACTTC.

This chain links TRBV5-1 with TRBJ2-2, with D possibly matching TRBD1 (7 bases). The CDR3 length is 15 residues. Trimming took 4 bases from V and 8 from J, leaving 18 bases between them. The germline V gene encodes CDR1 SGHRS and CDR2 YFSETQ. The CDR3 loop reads CASSLPDRAGGELFF. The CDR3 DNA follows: TGCGCCAGCAGCCTGCCTGACAGGGCGGGGGGGGAGCTGTTTTTT.